This TCR beta chain was observed in a study of blood T cell repertoires in COVID-19. Original handling: Estimation of nucleated cell counts relied on the amplification of reference gene primers. Using immunoSEQ multiplex PCR, the repertoire was profiled, and TCRdb retains in-frame clones only, with some absent. V and J calls and clone size are copied from that table; D and trimming were computed from the DNA. The sample has 200,000 to 300,000 clones; more than 85% are singletons. The germline V gene has CDR1 SGHAT and CDR2 FQNNGV. CDR3 length equals 15 residues. Germline trimming cut 2 bases from V and 4 bases from J; bases unmatched to any gene: 5.

This chain links TRBV11-2 with TRBJ1-3, with TRBD1 matching 7 bases. This clonotype was obtained from a woman aged 60-70 years with COVID-19, enrolled during active disease. The specimen was peripheral blood. The CDR3 reads CASSLLRGLGNTIYF. The CDR3 DNA reads as TGTGCCAGCAGCTTATTGAGGGGGCTCGGAAACACCATATATTTT.